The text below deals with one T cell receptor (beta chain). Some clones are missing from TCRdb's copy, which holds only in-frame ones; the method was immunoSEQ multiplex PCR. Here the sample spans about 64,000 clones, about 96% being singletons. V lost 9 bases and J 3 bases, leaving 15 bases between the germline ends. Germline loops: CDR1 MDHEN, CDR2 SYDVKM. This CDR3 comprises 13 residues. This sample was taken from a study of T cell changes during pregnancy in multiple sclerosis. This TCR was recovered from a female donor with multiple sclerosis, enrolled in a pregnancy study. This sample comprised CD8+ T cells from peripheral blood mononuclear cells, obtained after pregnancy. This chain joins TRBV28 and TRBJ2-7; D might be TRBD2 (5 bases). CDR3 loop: CASCARVLYEQYF. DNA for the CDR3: TGTGCCAGTTGTGCGCGGGTTCTCTACGAGCAGTACTTC. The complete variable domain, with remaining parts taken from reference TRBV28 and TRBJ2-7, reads DVKVTQSSRYLVKRTGEKVFLECVQDMDHENMFWYRQDPGLGLRLIYFSYDVKMKEKGDIPEGYSVSREKKERFSLILESASTNQTSMYLCASCARVLYEQYFGPGTRLTVT.